These 21 T cell receptor beta chains came from one sample sequenced in a study of early T cells in non-severe SARS-CoV-2 infection. TCRdb re-called the 5' RACE reads through MiXCR, storing one row per CDR3 protein. The sample contains some 64,000 distinct CDR3 sequences, 20% of which appear only once. Sequencing used whole blood, obtained at baseline. The receptors were sampled from an adult who was a healthcare worker with PCR-confirmed SARS-CoV-2 infection or an uninfected control (not recorded which).

This clonotype has a count of ten or more. V is TRBV12-3 or TRBV12-4 and J is TRBJ2-5; D not certain. Trimming left V 1 base short and J 9 bases short, with 12 bases between. The CDR3 length is 13 residues. The CDR3 region is CASSLERVGSQYF. The CDR3 nucleotides read TGTGCCAGCAGTTTAGAAAGGGTGGGGTCCCAGTACTTC.

This clonotype came up a few times. The chain couples TRBV5-4 to TRBJ1-2, with D possibly matching TRBD1 (6 bases). The CDR3 length is 16 residues. Trimming removed 4 bases at V and 2 bases at J, with 18 bases between. Germline CDR1 and CDR2: SGHNT and YYREEE (reference sequence). CDR3 nucleotides: TGTGCCAGCAGCAAGGAGCGCAGGGGTACAAACTATGGCTACACCTTC. Amino acids: CASSKERRGTNYGYTF.

The sample holds a few counts of this clonotype. The genes are TRBV6-1 and TRBJ2-2; D possibly uses TRBD1 or TRBD2 (5 bases each). The CDR3 runs to 15 residues. Deletions cut 3 bases from V and 5 bases from J, with 13 bases between. Germline CDR1 MNHNS, CDR2 SASEGT. The CDR3, as DNA: TGTGCCAGCAGTGAGATCCGGGGACGAACCGGGGAGCTGTTTTTT. As protein: CASSEIRGRTGELFF.

There are many counts of this clonotype. The V gene is TRBV7-9, the J gene TRBJ2-3; 10 positions match TRBD1. The CDR3 is made up of 14 amino acids. The germline gives CDR1 SEHNR, CDR2 FQNEAQ (reference sequence). The junction had 6 bases not matched to a gene; V was cut back by 6 bases and J by 6 bases. In DNA form, the CDR3 reads TGTGCCAGCAGAGGACAGGGGGAGGCGGATACGCAGTATTTT. The encoded protein is CASRGQGEADTQYF.

The chain is built from TRBV3-1 and TRBJ1-2, with 7 positions matching TRBD1. The CDR3 has 14 residues. CDR1 and CDR2 (germline): LGHDT, YNNKEL (reference sequence). V lost 1 base and J lost 4; bases outside the gene matches: 3. CDR3 amino acids: CASSQAGTVYGYTF. CDR3 DNA sequence: TGTGCCAGCAGCCAAGCAGGGACAGTCTATGGCTACACCTTC.

Relative to its sample, this clonotype is medium-sized. The chain has TRBV12-3 or TRBV12-4 and TRBJ2-1, with 9 bases matching TRBD1. The V segment lost 4 bases and the J segment 8 bases; nucleotides outside the gene matches: 9. This CDR3 contains 15 residues. Written as DNA, the CDR3 is TGTGCCAGCAGTTGGACAGGGGAAGTGGACGATGAGCAGTTCTTC. Its protein is CASSWTGEVDDEQFF.

This chain links TRBV7-8 with TRBJ1-2; 8 nucleotides align to TRBD1. The junction had 11 bases not matched to a gene; V was cut back by 5 bases and J by 6 bases. The CDR3 is 15 amino acids. Per germline, CDR1 SGHVS and CDR2 FQNEAQ. The CDR3 region has the DNA TGTGCCAGCAGCCCGAGGGGCAGGGGGCGGAATGGCTACACCTTC. This gives the protein CASSPRGRGRNGYTF.

This clonotype was counted a few times. The V call is TRBV18, the J call TRBJ1-1, with 7 bases that match TRBD1. The V gene end was trimmed by 3 bases and the J gene end by 1 base; junction bases not matched to a gene: 5. Germline V gene sequence: CDR1 KGHSH, CDR2 LQKENI. This CDR3 is 15 amino acids long. CDR3 sequence: CASSPMTGKNTEAFF. Here the CDR3 DNA reads TGTGCCAGCTCACCGATGACAGGGAAGAACACTGAAGCTTTCTTT. Filled out from reference TRBV18 and TRBJ1-1, the complete variable domain reads NAGVMQNPRHLVRRRGQEARLRCSPMKGHSHVYWYRQLPEEGLKFMVYLQKENIIDESGMPKERFSAEFPKEGPSILRIQQVVRGDSAAYFCASSPMTGKNTEAFFGQGTRLTVV.

This clonotype was seen at least ten times. The chain carries TRBV3-1 and TRBJ1-6, with TRBD1 as a possible D gene (5 bases). This CDR3 is built from 15 residues. Trimming shortened V by 0 bases and J by 6 bases, and 9 bases separated the two germline ends. Looked up from germline, CDR1 is LGHDT and CDR2 is YNNKEL (reference sequence). The CDR3 nucleotides read TGTGCCAGCAGCCAAGATAGGGGAAGTAATTCACCCCTCCACTTT. Its protein is CASSQDRGSNSPLHF.

Only a few counts were recorded for this clonotype. The chain has TRBV7-9 and TRBJ2-1; 8 nucleotides agree with TRBD2. The CDR3 has 16 residues. The ends lost 7 bases at V and 5 bases at J; junction bases unmatched: 13. CDR1 is SEHNR and CDR2 is FQNEAQ in the germline V gene (reference sequence). CDR3 nucleotides: TGTGCCAGCATCGGCGGGGGGCCTCCTCCGAACAATGAGCAGTTCTTC. It specifies CASIGGGPPPNNEQFF.

The rearrangement links TRBV7-6 to TRBJ2-1, with 14 bases matching TRBD2. The CDR3 is 18 residues long. The germline V gene has CDR1 SGHVS and CDR2 FNYEAQ. Germline trimming cut 2 bases from V and 9 bases from J; bases unmatched to any gene: 12. CDR3: CASSLMGPGLAGAVEQFF. CDR3 DNA sequence: TGTGCCAGCAGCTTAATGGGACCGGGACTAGCGGGGGCGGTTGAGCAGTTCTTC.

CDR3 DNA: TGTGCCAGCAGTTACTCGAGCCTAGCGCCCTCCTACGAGCAGTACTTC. It codes for CASSYSSLAPSYEQYF. The V call is TRBV6-5, the J call TRBJ2-7, with D maybe TRBD2 (6 bases). V was pared by 0 bases and J by 0 bases, with 12 bases between. The CDR3 contains 16 residues. CDR1 is MNHEY and CDR2 is SVGAGI in the germline V gene.

This clonotype was seen a handful of times. The chain couples TRBV6-6 to TRBJ1-2; D is possibly TRBD1 (6 bases). Trimming removed 6 bases from V and 4 bases from J, with 18 bases in between. This CDR3 region has 15 residues. Germline V gene sequence: CDR1 MNHNY, CDR2 SVGAGI (reference sequence). The CDR3 loop is CASRAHRDSGYGYTF. The CDR3 nucleotides read TGTGCCAGCAGGGCTCACAGGGATTCTGGCTATGGCTACACCTTC.

The gene calls are TRBV18 and TRBJ1-1; D remains ambiguous. V was shortened by 3 bases and J by 8 bases, with 7 bases between the two germline ends. Germline CDR1 reads KGHSH; CDR2 reads LQKENI. The CDR3 consists of 11 residues. CDR3 loop: CASSPGSEAFF. The CDR3 nucleotides are TGTGCCAGCTCACCGGGGTCAGAAGCTTTCTTT.

This chain joins TRBV7-9 and TRBJ1-2; D not certain. Trimming cost V 7 bases and J 3 bases, with 18 bases left between them. The CDR3 contains 15 residues. Germline assignment: CDR1 SEHNR and CDR2 FQNEAQ (reference sequence). The CDR3 protein is CASNLPRTFDYGYTF. In DNA, the CDR3 is TGTGCCAGCAACCTTCCTCGGACGTTCGACTATGGCTACACCTTC.

The table lists this clonotype with a few counts. V is TRBV5-1 and J is TRBJ1-1; D unresolved. V was shortened by 4 bases and J by 8 bases, with 15 bases between the two germline ends. The CDR3 length is 13 residues. The germline V gene encodes CDR1 SGHRS and CDR2 YFSETQ. The CDR3, as DNA: TGCGCCAGCAGCCCCCCAGCGGCGAAGGAAGCTTTCTTT. Its protein product is CASSPPAAKEAFF.

This clonotype was recorded a few times. The genes are TRBV7-9 and TRBJ1-5, with D uncertain. Trimming pared 3 bases from V and 4 bases from J, leaving 4 bases between. This CDR3 is 12 amino acids long. Germline assignment: CDR1 SEHNR and CDR2 FQNEAQ (reference sequence). The CDR3 DNA follows: TGTGCCAGCAGCTTGACGAATCAGCCCCAGCATTTT. Translating gives CASSLTNQPQHF. Variable domain in full (rest from reference TRBV7-9 and TRBJ1-5): DTGVSQNPRHKITKRGQNVTFRCDPISEHNRLYWYRQTLGQGPEFLTYFQNEAQLEKSRLLSDRFSAERPKGSFSTLEIQRTEQGDSAMYLCASSLTNQPQHFGDGTRLSIL.

This clonotype was seen a handful of times. The chain has TRBV29-1 and TRBJ1-1; 7 bases match TRBD1. Unmatched junction bases numbered 5, after V lost 7 bases and J lost 0 bases. The CDR3 has 13 residues. Germline loops: CDR1 SQVTM, CDR2 ANQGSEA. CDR3: CSAAGQMNTEAFF. Written as DNA, the CDR3 is TGCAGCGCGGCGGGACAGATGAACACTGAAGCTTTCTTT.

This clonotype was detected many times. V is TRBV6-6 and J is TRBJ1-1; 7 nucleotides agree with TRBD1. The CDR3 sequence is 18 residues long. CDR1 is MNHNY and CDR2 is SVGAGI in the germline V gene (reference sequence). The ends lost 0 bases at V and 1 base at J; junction bases unmatched: 11. The CDR3 is CASSYSTSSDRPNTEAFF. DNA of the CDR3: TGTGCCAGCAGTTACTCGACCTCATCGGACAGGCCGAACACTGAAGCTTTCTTT.

The rearrangement uses TRBV9 and TRBJ2-2; perhaps TRBD2 as D (5 bases). The germline V gene encodes CDR1 SGDLS and CDR2 YYNGEE. CDR3 size: 14 residues. V was shortened by 5 bases and J by 2 bases, with 10 bases between the two germline ends. CDR3 sequence: CASREGTNTGELFF. Here the CDR3 DNA reads TGTGCCAGCAGAGAGGGAACTAACACCGGGGAGCTGTTTTTT.

The CDR3 reads CASSHGTAGQTQYF. Here the CDR3 DNA reads TGTGCCAGCAGCCACGGAACGGCAGGGCAGACCCAGTACTTC. The rearrangement joins TRBV14 to TRBJ2-5; perhaps TRBD1 as D (5 bases). The V and J ends lost 3 bases and 6 bases respectively, with 14 bases between them. This CDR3 is 14 amino acids long. Germline CDR1 SGHDN, CDR2 FVKESK.